A selection of T cell receptor beta chains follows, all from one sample in a study of shared clonotypes between healthy human individuals. Repertoires were generated with immunoSEQ multiplex PCR, while TCRdb's copy carries only in-frame clones and drops some. The sample has about 2 million clones, about 95% seen once. The material sequenced was naive CD8+ T cells sorted from blood. These receptors all stem from a man younger than 35 in good health. Both conserved end residues are part of each CDR3. A D gene is named only where the DNA matches it firmly. Size values are once, few and many counts, or a class for expanded clones, and some rows have none.

>-|TRBJ1-2|-|TRBV27
CASRFGERVNGYTF
TGTGCCAGCAGGTTCGGGGAGAGGGTAAATGGCTACACCTTC
>-|TRBJ1-5|-|TRBV30
CAWRTSEGGNQPQHF
TGTGCCTGGAGGACTTCAGAGGGGGGCAATCAGCCCCAGCATTTT
>-|TRBJ1-1|-|TRBV7-6
CASSFFGVNTEAFF
TGTGCCAGCAGCTTCTTCGGGGTGAACACTGAAGCTTTCTTT
>-|TRBJ2-7|-|TRBV5-1
CASSLESGPYEQYF
TGCGCCAGCAGCTTGGAGTCAGGGCCCTACGAGCAGTACTTC
>TRBD1|TRBJ1-6|few|TRBV27
CASSPGQGDSPLHF
TGTGCCAGCAGCCCCGGACAGGGGGACTCACCCCTCCACTTT
>-|TRBJ2-7|-|TRBV7-9
CASSLVVGDEQYF
TGTGCCAGCAGCTTAGTGGTCGGGGACGAGCAGTACTTC
>TRBD2|TRBJ2-3|-|TRBV13
CASSLSAGGGPRDTQYF
TGTGCCAGCAGCTTAAGTGCGGGGGGAGGGCCTCGAGATACGCAGTATTTT
>TRBD2|TRBJ2-2|-|TRBV6-1
CASSEGLAGYTGELFF
TGTGCCAGCAGTGAAGGACTAGCGGGGTACACCGGGGAGCTGTTTTTT
>-|TRBJ1-5|-|TRBV6-5
CASSLAPSQPQHF
TGTGCCAGCAGTCTCGCCCCGTCTCAGCCCCAGCATTTT
>TRBD1|TRBJ2-7|-|TRBV9
CASSIGQGSYEQYF
TGTGCCAGCAGCATAGGACAGGGTAGCTACGAGCAGTACTTC
>-|TRBJ2-7|-|TRBV7-8
CASSLGRNYEQYF
TGTGCCAGCAGCTTAGGCAGGAACTACGAGCAGTACTTC
>-|TRBJ2-3|many|TRBV7-9
CASSLARPVAVGSTDTQYF
TGTGCCAGCAGCTTAGCGCGTCCCGTAGCGGTGGGAAGCACAGATACGCAGTATTTT
>TRBD1|TRBJ2-7|-|TRBV6-5
CASSKSGTGRGEQYF
TGTGCCAGCAGTAAGTCCGGGACAGGGAGGGGTGAGCAGTACTTC
>TRBD1|TRBJ2-2|-|TRBV29-1
CSVEGQVAGELFF
TGCAGCGTCGAGGGACAGGTGGCCGGGGAGCTGTTTTTT
>-|TRBJ2-1|-|TRBV7-9
CASASTGMSYNEQFF
TGTGCCAGCGCTTCTACAGGGATGTCCTACAATGAGCAGTTCTTC
>-|TRBJ2-7|-|TRBV4-1
CASSQAPGLNYEQYF
TGCGCCAGCAGCCAAGCTCCGGGACTGAACTACGAGCAGTACTTC
>-|TRBJ2-7|-|TRBV28
CASSSAGEPSYEQYF
TGTGCCAGCAGTTCCGCCGGGGAGCCCTCCTACGAGCAGTACTTC
>-|TRBJ1-2|-|TRBV6-5
CASRTGNRLSHGYTF
TGTGCCAGCAGGACCGGGAACCGCCTAAGCCATGGCTACACCTTC
>-|TRBJ1-2|-|TRBV19
CASSVWTVRPLDYGYTF
TGTGCCAGTAGTGTTTGGACAGTCCGTCCCCTAGACTATGGCTACACCTTC
>TRBD2|TRBJ2-2|-|TRBV27
CASSKGLAGGDTGELFF
TGTGCCAGCAGTAAAGGACTAGCGGGGGGAGACACCGGGGAGCTGTTTTTT
>TRBD1|TRBJ2-7|-|TRBV6-1
CASTLGQATYEQYF
TGTGCCAGCACCTTAGGACAGGCGACCTACGAGCAGTACTTC
>-|TRBJ1-2|-|TRBV28
CASSSWTDILTCYTF
TGTGCCAGCAGTTCATGGACAGATATTTTGACTTGCTACACCTTC
>-|TRBJ2-2|-|TRBV6-6
CASSYGLRELFF
TGTGCCAGCAGTTACGGTCTGAGGGAGCTGTTTTTT
>-|TRBJ1-5|-|TRBV5-6
CASSRGGGTNQPQHF
TGTGCCAGCAGCCGAGGAGGGGGGACCAATCAGCCCCAGCATTTT
>-|TRBJ1-1|-|TRBV10-3
CAISEFEVANTEAFF
TGTGCCATCAGTGAGTTCGAAGTGGCGAACACTGAAGCTTTCTTT